What follows describes a single T cell receptor beta chain. Its antigen specificity is not known. Base-call qualities are not available, and no considerably larger clone is one nucleotide away. This specimen comes from a study of shared clonotypes between healthy human individuals (dated by TCRdb to 2020 to 2022). About the investigation overall: The cohort included three men and a couple of women between 18 and 49 years of age. Leukapheresis yielded between about 0.85 and 9.5 billion PBMCs per donor. Blood TCR repertoires of about five healthy adults were deeply sequenced to estimate repertoire size and the extent of clonotype sharing between individuals. Per donor, three plates each were used for CD4 naive and CD4 memory, two for CD8 naive, and one for CD8 memory. To increase sequencing depth and limit assay-specific biases, different laboratories used diverse techniques to prepare libraries and sequence TCR repertoires.

Using the deep immunoSEQ assay, TCR CDR3 regions were amplified from genomic DNA by multiplex PCR. Extracted genomic DNA from each cell subset was spread evenly across all wells of several immunoSEQ 96-well plates, with each plate serving as a replicate. For sorted subsets, each replicate PCR was loaded with 200 ng genomic DNA, equivalent to 30,000 to 35,000 T cell genomes. The purified libraries were quantified using a Qubit 3.0 fluorometer, sized with a Bioanalyzer 2100, and then quantified again using the KAPA Library Quantification kit. Each immunoSEQ 96-well plate was sequenced on its own single-read 150-cycle Illumina NextSeq 550 flow cell. Turning to the authors' computational methods: Because the immunoSEQ output held only junctional sequences and lacked quality scores, the filtering could not match the filtering applied to full-length reads. Sequences were annotated with PyIR, a Python wrapper for IgBLAST v1.9, and V/J genes and CDR3 were assigned using IMGT germline references. Reads were removed for weak V/J assignments (E-value above 1e-6), missing CDR3, stop codons, out-of-frame junctions, or ambiguous translated residues. V3J clonotypes were defined by identical inferred V gene, J gene, and CDR3 amino acid sequence. The percentage overlap between two repertoires was calculated by dividing the number of shared unique clonotypes by the size of the smaller repertoire. Richness of each repertoire was evaluated using RTK rarefaction, the Chao1 estimator, and Recon v2.1 estimates of unobserved clonotypes. OLGA was used to compute generation probabilities for all TCRbeta clonotypes that the gDNA method yielded from a handful of donors. TCRdb re-hosts the immuneACCESS table, in-frame sequences only. Its copies lack some clones; in the studies checked, an unresolved V gene accounts for under half of them, and the cause for the rest is not known. D and trimming were read from the DNA, whereas the V and J calls and clone size are those reported in that table. The sample table contains around 550,000 clones; only one count was recorded for 90% to 97% of them. Clones ranked in the top ten supply roughly 0.06% of the sample.

Study-wide conclusions, independent of this receptor: Naive subsets generally had larger estimated clonotype richness than memory subsets did. Sharing across a few donors was observed for 5% to 6.5% of naive CD4, 3% to 3.5% of naive CD8, 2% to 2.5% of memory CD4, and roughly 0.4% of memory CD8 clonotypes. The small number of donors limited the genetic and exposure-history diversity represented. Rarefaction of sorted-subset datasets indicated incomplete sequencing despite the large sequencing depth. Pairwise subsampling led to the expectation that sequencing depth would affect the degree of clonotype sharing among donors. Compared with non-shared clonotypes, clonotypes shared by all four sorted-subset donors had higher generation probabilities. Sampling was restricted to blood, and TCR repertoires in tissues likely differ from the TCR repertoires found in blood.

According to the germline V gene (reference sequence), CDR1 reads LNHDA and CDR2 reads SQIVND. Counted from cysteine to phenylalanine, this CDR3 has 17 amino acids. This entry keeps only the CDR3 DNA: 51 bases, framed from base 1. Trimming costs V 3 bases and J 1 base, and their ends lie 15 bases apart. The donors were healthy, HIV-negative adults with no recently reported acute infections or vaccinations. All donors were Caucasian adults living in Nashville, Tennessee, USA. CD4+ T cells were enriched by magnetic negative selection; naive cells were then positively selected on CD45RA, and the negative fraction formed the memory subset. Blood was obtained by leukapheresis, after which PBMCs were separated by Ficoll-Histopaque density gradient centrifugation and cryopreserved in liquid nitrogen vapor phase. Analytical flow cytometry was used to check the purity and quantity of every magnetically sorted T cell population. Genomic DNA was isolated from each sorted fraction and quantified by UV absorbance on a Nanodrop 2000c.

In this chain, TRBV19 is recombined with TRBJ2-2; the D call could be TRBD1 or TRBD2, with each sharing 5 bases. The sequence was obtained from a woman aged 25-40 years in good health. Sequencing was carried out using naive CD4+ T cells sorted from blood. The cell subset or site label, as the study defines it: CD45RA+ positively selected. The nucleotide sequence is TGTGCCAGTAGTATCCCGATTGGGGGATTGAACACCGGGGAGCTGTTTTTT. Its translation is CASSIPIGGLNTGELFF. Reference TRBV19 and TRBJ2-2 proteins supply the regions before and after the CDR3; the full variable domain is: DGGITQSPKYLFRKEGQNVTLSCEQNLNHDAMYWYRQDPGQGLRLIYYSQIVNDFQKGDIAEGYSVSREKKESFPLTVTSAQKNPTAFYLCASSIPIGGLNTGELFFGEGSRLTVL.